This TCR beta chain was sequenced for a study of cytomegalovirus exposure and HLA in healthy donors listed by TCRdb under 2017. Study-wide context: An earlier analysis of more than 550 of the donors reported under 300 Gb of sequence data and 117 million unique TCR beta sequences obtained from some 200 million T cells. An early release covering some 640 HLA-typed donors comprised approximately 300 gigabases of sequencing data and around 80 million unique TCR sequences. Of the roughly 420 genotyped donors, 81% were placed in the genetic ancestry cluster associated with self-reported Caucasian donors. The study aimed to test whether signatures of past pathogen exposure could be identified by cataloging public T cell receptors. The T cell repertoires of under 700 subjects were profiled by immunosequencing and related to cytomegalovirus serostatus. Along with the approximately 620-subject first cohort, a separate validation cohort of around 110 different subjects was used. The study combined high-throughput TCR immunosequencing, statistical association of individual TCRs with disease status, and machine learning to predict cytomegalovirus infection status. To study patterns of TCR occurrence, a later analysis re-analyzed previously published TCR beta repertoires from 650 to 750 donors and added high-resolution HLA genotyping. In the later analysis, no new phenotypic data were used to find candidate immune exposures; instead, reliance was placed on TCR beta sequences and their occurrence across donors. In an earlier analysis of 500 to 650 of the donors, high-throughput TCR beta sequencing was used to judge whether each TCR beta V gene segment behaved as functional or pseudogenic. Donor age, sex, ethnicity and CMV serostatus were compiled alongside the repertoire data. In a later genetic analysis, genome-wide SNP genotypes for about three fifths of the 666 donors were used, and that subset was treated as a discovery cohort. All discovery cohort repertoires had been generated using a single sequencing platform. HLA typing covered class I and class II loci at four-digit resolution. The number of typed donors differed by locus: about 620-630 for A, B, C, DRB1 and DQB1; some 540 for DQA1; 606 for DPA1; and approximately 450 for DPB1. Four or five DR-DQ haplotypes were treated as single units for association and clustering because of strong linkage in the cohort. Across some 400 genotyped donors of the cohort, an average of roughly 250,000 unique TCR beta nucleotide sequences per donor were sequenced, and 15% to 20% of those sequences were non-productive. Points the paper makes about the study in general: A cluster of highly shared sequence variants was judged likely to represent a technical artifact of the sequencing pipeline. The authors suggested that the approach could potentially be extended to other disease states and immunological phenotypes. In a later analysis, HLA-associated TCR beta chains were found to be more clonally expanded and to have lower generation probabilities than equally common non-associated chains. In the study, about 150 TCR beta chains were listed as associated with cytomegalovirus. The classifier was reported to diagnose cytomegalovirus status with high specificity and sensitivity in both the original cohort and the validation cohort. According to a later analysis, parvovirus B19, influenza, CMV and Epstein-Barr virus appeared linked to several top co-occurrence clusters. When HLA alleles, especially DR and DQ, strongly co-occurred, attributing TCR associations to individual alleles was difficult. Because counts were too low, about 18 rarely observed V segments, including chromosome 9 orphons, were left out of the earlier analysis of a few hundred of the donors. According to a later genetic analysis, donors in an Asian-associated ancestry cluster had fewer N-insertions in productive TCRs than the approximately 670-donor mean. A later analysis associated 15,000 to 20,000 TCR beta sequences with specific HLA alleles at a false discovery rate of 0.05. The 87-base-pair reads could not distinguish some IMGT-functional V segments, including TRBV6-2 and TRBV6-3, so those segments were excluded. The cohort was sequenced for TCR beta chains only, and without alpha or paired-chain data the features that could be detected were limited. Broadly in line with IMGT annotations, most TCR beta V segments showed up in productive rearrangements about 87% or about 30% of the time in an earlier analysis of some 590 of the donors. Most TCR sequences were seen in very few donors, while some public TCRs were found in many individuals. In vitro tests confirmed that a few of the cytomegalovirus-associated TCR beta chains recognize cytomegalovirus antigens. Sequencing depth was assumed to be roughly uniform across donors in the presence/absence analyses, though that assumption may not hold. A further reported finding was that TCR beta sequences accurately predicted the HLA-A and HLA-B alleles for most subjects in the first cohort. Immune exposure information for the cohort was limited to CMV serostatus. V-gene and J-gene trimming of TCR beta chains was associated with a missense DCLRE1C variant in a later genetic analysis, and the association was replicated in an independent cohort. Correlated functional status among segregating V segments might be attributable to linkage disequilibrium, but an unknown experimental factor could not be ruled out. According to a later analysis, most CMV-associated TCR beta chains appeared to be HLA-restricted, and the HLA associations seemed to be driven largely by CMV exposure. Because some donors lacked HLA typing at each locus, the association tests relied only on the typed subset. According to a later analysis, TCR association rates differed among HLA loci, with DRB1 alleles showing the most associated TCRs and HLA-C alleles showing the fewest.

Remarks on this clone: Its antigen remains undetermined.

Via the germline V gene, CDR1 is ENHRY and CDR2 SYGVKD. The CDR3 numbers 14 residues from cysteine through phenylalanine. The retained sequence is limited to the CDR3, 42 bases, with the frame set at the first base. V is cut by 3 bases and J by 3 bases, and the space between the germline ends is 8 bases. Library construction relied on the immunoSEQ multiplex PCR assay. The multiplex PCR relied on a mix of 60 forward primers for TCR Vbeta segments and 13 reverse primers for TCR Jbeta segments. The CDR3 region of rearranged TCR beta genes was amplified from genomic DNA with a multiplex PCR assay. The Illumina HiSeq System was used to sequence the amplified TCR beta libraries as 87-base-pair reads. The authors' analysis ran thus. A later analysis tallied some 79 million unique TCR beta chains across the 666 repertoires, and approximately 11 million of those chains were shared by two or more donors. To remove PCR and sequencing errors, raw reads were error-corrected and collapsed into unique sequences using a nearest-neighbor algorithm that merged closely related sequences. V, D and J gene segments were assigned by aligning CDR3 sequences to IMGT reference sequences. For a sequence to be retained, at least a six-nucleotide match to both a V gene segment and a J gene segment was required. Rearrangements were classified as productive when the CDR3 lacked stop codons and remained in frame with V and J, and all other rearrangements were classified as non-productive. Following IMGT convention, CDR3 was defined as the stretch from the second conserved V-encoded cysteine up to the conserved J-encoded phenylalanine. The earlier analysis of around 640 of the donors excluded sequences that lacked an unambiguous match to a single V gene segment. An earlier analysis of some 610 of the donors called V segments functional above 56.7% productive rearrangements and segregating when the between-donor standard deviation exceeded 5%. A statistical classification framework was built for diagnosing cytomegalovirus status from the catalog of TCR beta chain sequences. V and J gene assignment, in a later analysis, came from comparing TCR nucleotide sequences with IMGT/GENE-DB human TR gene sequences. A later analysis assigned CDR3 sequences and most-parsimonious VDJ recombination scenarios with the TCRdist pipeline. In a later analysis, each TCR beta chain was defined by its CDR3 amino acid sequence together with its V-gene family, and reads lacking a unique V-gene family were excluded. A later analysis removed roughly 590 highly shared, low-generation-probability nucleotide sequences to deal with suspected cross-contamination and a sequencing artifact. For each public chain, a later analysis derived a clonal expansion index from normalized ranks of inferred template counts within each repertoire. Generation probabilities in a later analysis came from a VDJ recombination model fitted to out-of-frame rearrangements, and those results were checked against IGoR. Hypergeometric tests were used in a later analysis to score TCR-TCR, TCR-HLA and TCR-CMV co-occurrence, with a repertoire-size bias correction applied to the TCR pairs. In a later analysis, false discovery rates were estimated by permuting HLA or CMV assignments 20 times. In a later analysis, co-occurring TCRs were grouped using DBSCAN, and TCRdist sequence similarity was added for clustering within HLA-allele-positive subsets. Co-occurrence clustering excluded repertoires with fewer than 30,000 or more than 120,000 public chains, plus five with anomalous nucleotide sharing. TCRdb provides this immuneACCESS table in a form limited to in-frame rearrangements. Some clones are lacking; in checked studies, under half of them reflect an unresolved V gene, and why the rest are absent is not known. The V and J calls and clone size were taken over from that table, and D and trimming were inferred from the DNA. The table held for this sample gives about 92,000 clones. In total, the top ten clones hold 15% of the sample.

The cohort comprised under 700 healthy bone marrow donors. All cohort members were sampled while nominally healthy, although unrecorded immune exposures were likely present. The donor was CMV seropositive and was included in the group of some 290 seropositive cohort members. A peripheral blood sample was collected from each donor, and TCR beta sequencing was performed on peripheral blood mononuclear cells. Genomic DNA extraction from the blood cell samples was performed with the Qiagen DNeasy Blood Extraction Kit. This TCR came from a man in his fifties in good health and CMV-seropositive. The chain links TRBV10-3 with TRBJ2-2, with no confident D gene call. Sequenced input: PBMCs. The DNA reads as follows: TGTGCCATCAGTGACAGGCAGCACACCGGGGAGCTGTTTTTT. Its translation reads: CAISDRQHTGELFF.